This is a list of T cell receptor beta chains from one sample in a study of blood T cells in healthy people across ages. One entry per CDR3 protein results from TCRdb running MiXCR on the 5' RACE reads. The sample holds hundreds of thousands of distinct CDR3 sequences, less than 35% seen once. Sequenced sample: blood. These TCRs come from a woman older than 75 in good health. Both conserved end residues are part of each CDR3. A D gene is named only where the DNA matches it firmly. Size is omitted from some rows. Given values are once, few, many or a class for expanded clones.

J gene: TRBJ2-5; D gene: -; clone size: -; V gene: TRBV11-3; CDR3 DNA: TGTGCCAGCAGCTTAGATCCCGGGGGAAGGGAGACCCAGTACTTC; CDR3 protein: CASSLDPGGRETQYF
J gene: TRBJ2-6; D gene: -; clone size: many; V gene: TRBV5-5; CDR3 DNA: TGTGCCAGCAGCTTGTTGCCAGGCCCCTCTGGGGCCAACGTCCTGACTTTC; CDR3 protein: CASSLLPGPSGANVLTF
J gene: TRBJ1-2; D gene: TRBD1; clone size: many; V gene: TRBV5-6; CDR3 DNA: TGTGCCAGCAGCCTGGACAGGCTCCGGGGTGGCTACACCTTC; CDR3 protein: CASSLDRLRGGYTF
J gene: TRBJ2-1; D gene: -; clone size: many; V gene: TRBV11-2; CDR3 DNA: TGTGCCAGCAGCCCGAGGCGGTGGCAGAGCTACAATGAGCAGTTCTTC; CDR3 protein: CASSPRRWQSYNEQFF
J gene: TRBJ1-6; D gene: TRBD1; clone size: -; V gene: TRBV30; CDR3 DNA: TGTGCCTGGAGTGTACGGGGGGGACAGGGGCGTTCACCCCTCCACTTT; CDR3 protein: CAWSVRGGQGRSPLHF
J gene: TRBJ2-1; D gene: TRBD1; clone size: many; V gene: TRBV7-2; CDR3 DNA: TGTGCCAGCAGCCGTCGACAGGGGGCTAATGAGCAGTTCTTC; CDR3 protein: CASSRRQGANEQFF
J gene: TRBJ2-1; D gene: TRBD2; clone size: -; V gene: TRBV20-1; CDR3 DNA: TGCAGTGCTAGAGTAAGGACTAGCGGGGTAAATGAGCAGTTCTTC; CDR3 protein: CSARVRTSGVNEQFF
J gene: TRBJ2-7; D gene: TRBD1; clone size: many; V gene: TRBV5-1; CDR3 DNA: TGCGCCAGCAGCCCTATATGGCAGGGGGCTCCCTACGAGCAGTACTTC; CDR3 protein: CASSPIWQGAPYEQYF
J gene: TRBJ1-5; D gene: -; clone size: -; V gene: TRBV6-6; CDR3 DNA: TGTGCCAGCAGCGGAGGAGGGGATTATCAGCCCCAGCATTTT; CDR3 protein: CASSGGGDYQPQHF
J gene: TRBJ2-7; D gene: -; clone size: many; V gene: TRBV7-2; CDR3 DNA: TGTGCCAGCAGCTTCGACAGCGGTGTTCTCTACGAGCAGTACTTC; CDR3 protein: CASSFDSGVLYEQYF
J gene: TRBJ2-1; D gene: -; clone size: -; V gene: TRBV11-2; CDR3 DNA: TGTGCCAGCAGGATGGGGAATTACAATGAGCAGTTCTTC; CDR3 protein: CASRMGNYNEQFF
J gene: TRBJ2-3; D gene: -; clone size: -; V gene: TRBV15; CDR3 DNA: TGTGCCACCAGCCCCGGGACTGGCGGGGCCACAGATACGCAGTATTTT; CDR3 protein: CATSPGTGGATDTQYF
J gene: TRBJ2-6; D gene: TRBD1; clone size: -; V gene: TRBV5-1; CDR3 DNA: TGCGCCAGCAGCTCCCCGGGACAGATCTACTCTGGGGCCAACGTCCTGACTTTC; CDR3 protein: CASSSPGQIYSGANVLTF
J gene: TRBJ2-5; D gene: -; clone size: few; V gene: TRBV11-2; CDR3 DNA: TGTGCCAGCCGAAGAAACAGGGCTCGGGAGACCCAGTACTTC; CDR3 protein: CASRRNRARETQYF
J gene: TRBJ2-5; D gene: -; clone size: many; V gene: TRBV29-1; CDR3 DNA: TGCAGCGTTGATGGGGCAGTCCAAGAGACCCAGTACTTC; CDR3 protein: CSVDGAVQETQYF
J gene: TRBJ2-2; D gene: -; clone size: -; V gene: TRBV6-2/TRBV6-3; CDR3 DNA: TGTGCCAGCTCGCGGGGTTCCCTGGCCACCGGGGAGCTGTTTTTT; CDR3 protein: CASSRGSLATGELFF
J gene: TRBJ2-7; D gene: -; clone size: few; V gene: TRBV5-1; CDR3 DNA: TGCGCCAGCAGCTGGGGACCTCTATCCTACGAGCAGTACTTC; CDR3 protein: CASSWGPLSYEQYF
J gene: TRBJ1-2; D gene: -; clone size: -; V gene: TRBV20-1; CDR3 DNA: TGCAGTGCTAGCAGCGGGGGAACTGGCTACACCTTC; CDR3 protein: CSASSGGTGYTF
J gene: TRBJ1-2; D gene: -; clone size: many; V gene: TRBV29-1; CDR3 DNA: TGCAGCGTTGAATTTTCAGGGAGAAACTATGGCTACACCTTC; CDR3 protein: CSVEFSGRNYGYTF
J gene: TRBJ2-7; D gene: -; clone size: once; V gene: TRBV4-2; CDR3 DNA: TGTGCCAGCAGCCAAGTAACTATTCCGGCCGAGCAGTACTTC; CDR3 protein: CASSQVTIPAEQYF
J gene: TRBJ2-7; D gene: -; clone size: many; V gene: TRBV20-1; CDR3 DNA: TGCAGTGCTAGAGATGCGACGGTTGGTACCTACGAGCAGTACTTC; CDR3 protein: CSARDATVGTYEQYF
J gene: TRBJ1-2; D gene: -; clone size: many; V gene: TRBV20-1; CDR3 DNA: TGCAGTGCTAGGGAATTACTCCCCGGCCCCAAGCGCAGCCTATATGGCTACACCTTC; CDR3 protein: CSARELLPGPKRSLYGYTF
J gene: TRBJ2-5; D gene: -; clone size: -; V gene: TRBV2; CDR3 DNA: TGTGCCAGCGCCGCATGGGGGGCAGAGACCCAGTACTTC; CDR3 protein: CASAAWGAETQYF